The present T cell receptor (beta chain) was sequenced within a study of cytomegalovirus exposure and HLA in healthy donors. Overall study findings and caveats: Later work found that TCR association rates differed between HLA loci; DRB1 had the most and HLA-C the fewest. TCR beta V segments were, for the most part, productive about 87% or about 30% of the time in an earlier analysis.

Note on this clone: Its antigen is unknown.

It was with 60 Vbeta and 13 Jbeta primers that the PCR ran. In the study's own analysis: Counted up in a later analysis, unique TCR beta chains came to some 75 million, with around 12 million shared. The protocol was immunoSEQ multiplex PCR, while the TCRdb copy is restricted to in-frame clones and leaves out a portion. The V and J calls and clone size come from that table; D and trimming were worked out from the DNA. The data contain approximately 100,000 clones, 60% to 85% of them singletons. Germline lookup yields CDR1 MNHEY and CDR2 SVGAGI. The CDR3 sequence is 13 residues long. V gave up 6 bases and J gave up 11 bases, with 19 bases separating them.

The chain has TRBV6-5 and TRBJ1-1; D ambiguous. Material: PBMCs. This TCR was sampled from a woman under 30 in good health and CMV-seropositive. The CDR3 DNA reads TGTGCCAGCAGCTTCCTCGGGTTACGGGTGGCTTTCTTT. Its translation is CASSFLGLRVAFF.